This TCR beta chain was found in a study of human T cells and chemical hapten exposure. The junction had 12 bases not matched to a gene; V was cut back by 5 bases and J by 6 bases. In germline, CDR1 is DFQATT, CDR2 SNEGSKA (reference sequence). The CDR3 consists of 15 residues. In TCRdb, the 5' RACE reads were re-called with MiXCR into one record per CDR3 protein. The table records 100,000 to 120,000 distinct CDR3 sequences, approximately 19% of them present only once. Unfractionated whole blood yielded the extracted total RNA. In its sample, this clonotype was seen a few times. The gene calls are TRBV20-1 and TRBJ2-3; TRBD2 agrees at 9 bases. The TCR comes from a human donor in good health. The CDR3 nucleotides read TGCAGTGCTTACCAGATGGCGGGAGGGCCGGATACGCAGTATTTT. It is translated as CSAYQMAGGPDTQYF.